Shown below are 32 T cell receptor beta chains from a single sample sequenced in a study of T cell repertoires in ileal Crohn's disease. As to time point: proximal margin of the surgical specimen (macroscopically non-inflamed). Produced via immunoSEQ multiplex PCR; TCRdb's table is partial and in-frame only. The sample gives just under 7,500 clones, approximately 79% of which show up once; approximately 39% is in the top ten. The sample consisted of ileal tissue. The source of these receptors is an adult with Crohn's disease.

This rearrangement joins TRBV21-1 to TRBJ1-2; TRBD1, the D gene given by the table, was not confirmed from the DNA. TRBV21-1 is marked as a pseudogene. The CDR3 is 15 amino acids. CDR3 sequence (DNA): TGTGCCAGCAGCAAATTGGAAGGGGGAACCTATGGCTACACCTTC. The encoded protein is CASSKLEGGTYGYTF.

This sequence joins TRBV6-6 and TRBJ1-1, with 10 bases matching TRBD1. The V gene's germline CDR1 is MNHNY and CDR2 SVGAGI (reference sequence). This CDR3 spans 13 amino acids. V was pared by 10 bases and J by 4 bases, with 6 bases of the junction left unmatched. Written as DNA, the CDR3 is TGTGCCATCCGGGACAGGGGTCCCACTGAAGCTTTCTTT. Its translation: CAIRDRGPTEAFF.

The chain combines TRBV6-6 with TRBJ1-1, with D unclear. The germline CDR1 and CDR2 sequences are MNHNY and SVGAGI (reference sequence). The CDR3 covers 13 residues. The CDR3: CDPSVFQNTEAFF. CDR3 bases: TGTGACCCCTCAGTTTTTCAGAACACTGAAGCTTTCTTT.

J is TRBJ2-1 and V is TRBV4-1; the match to TRBD2 covers 11 bases. Germline loops: CDR1 MGHRA, CDR2 YSYEKL. Trimming removed 4 bases from V and 5 bases from J; junction bases left unmatched: 10. The CDR3 has 17 residues. The CDR3: CASSPMPGTSGHNEQFF. As DNA, the CDR3 is TGCGCCAGCAGCCCAATGCCCGGGACTAGCGGCCACAATGAGCAGTTCTTC.

The chain carries TRBV29-1 and TRBJ1-2; TRBD1 agrees at 8 bases. Germline V gives CDR1 SQVTM, CDR2 ANQGSEA. V was clipped by 6 bases and J by 6 bases; unmatched bases: 6. The CDR3 sequence is 12 residues long. The CDR3 loop is CSVGQGAHGYTF. CDR3 DNA: TGCAGCGTCGGGCAGGGGGCGCATGGCTACACCTTC.

The chain joins TRBV7-2 to TRBJ1-5, with a possible D match to TRBD1 (5 bases). CDR1 is SGHTA, CDR2 FQGNSA, per germline. The CDR3 totals 14 residues. V was trimmed by 4 bases and J by 2 bases, leaving 9 bases between them. CDR3 amino acids: CASSWGDGNQPQHF. The CDR3 DNA follows: TGTGCCAGCAGCTGGGGGGACGGCAATCAGCCCCAGCATTTT.

The gene calls are TRBV19 and TRBJ1-1, with D possibly matching TRBD1 (5 bases). In germline, CDR1 is LNHDA, CDR2 SQIVND (reference sequence). CDR3 length: 15 amino acids. The V gene lost 7 bases and the J gene lost 3 bases, with 18 bases spanning the gap. This chain's CDR3 is CASTTLRQIYTEAFF. Written as DNA, the CDR3 is TGTGCCAGTACCACCTTGAGACAGATATACACTGAAGCTTTCTTT.

The CDR3 DNA reads TGTGCCTGGAGTGAAGGGCAGTATGGCTACACCTTC. It specifies CAWSEGQYGYTF. The rearrangement joins TRBV30 to TRBJ1-2; D is uncertain. From germline, CDR1 is GTSNPN and CDR2 SVGIG (reference sequence). The CDR3 runs 12 residues. Trimming shortened V by 1 base and J by 5 bases, and 8 bases separated the two germline ends.

This clone was counted a single time. The chain uses TRBV19 and TRBJ2-2, with 9 bases aligning to TRBD1. With 5 bases clipped from V and 5 bases from J, the junction kept 6 bases outside the gene matches. CDR3 length: 15 residues. The germline CDR1 and CDR2 sequences are LNHDA and SQIVND (reference sequence). This CDR3 is CASSYYGQGTGELFF. As DNA, the CDR3 is TGTGCCAGTAGTTACTACGGACAGGGGACCGGGGAGCTGTTTTTT.

By sample fraction, this clone is medium-sized. The gene calls are TRBV6-5 and TRBJ1-1; D gene uncertain. The CDR3 loop spans 14 amino acids. The V and J ends lost 2 bases and 1 base respectively, with 8 bases between them. Germline V gene sequence: CDR1 MNHEY, CDR2 SVGAGI. CDR3 in DNA: TGTGCCAGCAGTTACCCCCCCGGGAACACTGAAGCTTTCTTT. The encoded protein is CASSYPPGNTEAFF.

Concerning this clone: Different DNA sequences within this sample yield the same CDR3. This chain links TRBV28 with TRBJ2-7; D call uncertain. Germline CDR1 and CDR2: MDHEN and SYDVKM. This CDR3 is 11 amino acids long. V lost 6 bases and J 3 bases, leaving 6 bases between the germline ends. The CDR3, as DNA: TGTGCCAGCAGCCATATCTACGAGCAGTACTTC. This translates into CASSHIYEQYF.

The CDR3 DNA is TGTGCCAGCAGTTCTGAAAAGAGCACAGATACGCAGTATTTT. This sequence encodes CASSSEKSTDTQYF. The rearrangement uses TRBV27 and TRBJ2-3; D is unclear. The CDR3 has 14 residues. Germline-derived CDR1 and CDR2 are MNHEY and SMNVEV (reference sequence). Between the trimmed V and J ends, which lost 4 bases and 0 bases, there was a span of 8 bases.

J is TRBJ1-3 and V is TRBV18; unclear D gene. This CDR3 spans 13 amino acids. V gave up 5 bases and J gave up 3 bases, with 8 bases separating them. The germline gives CDR1 KGHSH, CDR2 LQKENI. CDR3 in amino acids: CASSNPGGNTIYF. The DNA for the CDR3 is TGTGCCAGCTCAAATCCGGGTGGAAACACCATATATTTT.

V is TRBV7-9 and J is TRBJ2-5, with unresolved D. Germline CDR1 is SEHNR and CDR2 is FQNEAQ (reference sequence). CDR3 size: 13 residues. Trimming left V 5 bases short and J 1 base short, with 8 bases between. The CDR3 here is CASSLWTQETQYF. CDR3 nucleotides: TGTGCCAGCAGCCTCTGGACCCAAGAGACCCAGTACTTC.

This clone is medium-sized in the sample. The chain combines TRBV11-2 with TRBJ1-2; TRBD1 agrees at 7 bases. V lost 3 bases to trimming and J lost 2 bases; unmatched junction nucleotides: 3. The CDR3 runs 14 residues. Per the germline V gene, CDR1 is SGHAT and CDR2 is FQNNGV. CDR3 coding DNA: TGTGCCAGCAGCTTGGGACAGCTAAACTATGGCTACACCTTC. It encodes CASSLGQLNYGYTF.

The chain joins TRBV4-1 to TRBJ2-2, with 11 positions matching TRBD2. From germline, CDR1 is MGHRA and CDR2 YSYEKL. The V gene end was trimmed by 4 bases and the J gene end by 4 bases; junction bases not matched to a gene: 14. This CDR3 comprises 19 residues. CDR3 amino acids: CASSRSGTSGRWGTGELFF. The CDR3 bases are TGCGCCAGCAGCCGATCAGGGACTAGCGGACGGTGGGGCACCGGGGAGCTGTTTTTT.

This clone has just a few counts. The chain is built from TRBV7-8 and TRBJ1-2; TRBD1 matches 7 bases. Losses at the gene ends were 4 bases for V and 2 bases for J; bases not matched to a gene: 10. Germline assignment: CDR1 SGHVS and CDR2 FQNEAQ. The CDR3 is 16 amino acids. The CDR3 reads CASSSERDSRNYGYTF. The CDR3 bases are TGTGCCAGCAGCTCCGAGAGGGACAGCCGAAACTATGGCTACACCTTC.

This chain links TRBV7-2 with TRBJ2-7, with 8 bases fitting TRBD1. V gave up 5 bases and J gave up 3 bases; unmatched junction bases: 12. The CDR3 totals 16 residues. Germline CDR1 reads SGHTA; CDR2 reads FQGNSA. The CDR3 is CASSPFEFGTGYEQYF. The DNA for the CDR3 is TGTGCCAGCAGCCCGTTTGAATTTGGGACAGGCTACGAGCAGTACTTC.

J is TRBJ1-1 and V is TRBV5-1; possible D gene TRBD1, 5 bases. This CDR3 contains 15 residues. V shed 0 bases and J shed 2 bases, with 11 bases lying between them. From germline, CDR1 is SGHRS and CDR2 YFSETQ. The CDR3 is CASSLVQGINTEAFF. CDR3 sequence (DNA): TGCGCCAGCAGCTTGGTCCAGGGTATTAACACTGAAGCTTTCTTT.

V gene TRBV5-1 combines with J gene TRBJ1-1; 8 bases are a match to TRBD1. The germline V gene has CDR1 SGHRS and CDR2 YFSETQ. There are 15 residues in the CDR3. V lost 4 bases, J lost 5 bases, and 10 bases stayed unmatched. In nucleotides, the CDR3 is TGCGCCAGCAGCATCTTAGGACAGGGAGGGACTGAAGCTTTCTTT. Translated: CASSILGQGGTEAFF.

The table lists this clone with a few counts. The chain combines TRBV6-6 with TRBJ1-1; 7 nucleotides match TRBD1. Looked up from germline, CDR1 is MNHNY and CDR2 is SVGAGI (reference sequence). CDR3 length equals 15 residues. Unmatched junction bases numbered 8, after V lost 2 bases and J lost 5 bases. CDR3 region: CASSYGRPGGTEAFF. As DNA, the CDR3 is TGTGCCAGCAGTTACGGTCGGCCAGGGGGAACTGAAGCTTTCTTT.

This chain uses TRBV10-3 with TRBJ2-2, with 12 nucleotides matching TRBD1. Germline values: CDR1 ENHRY, CDR2 SYGVKD. This CDR3 comprises 17 residues. Trimming removed 4 bases from V and 6 bases from J; junction bases left unmatched: 9. The CDR3 loop is CAISATGTGGKAGELFF. The CDR3 DNA sequence: TGTGCCATCAGTGCCACCGGGACAGGGGGCAAGGCCGGGGAGCTGTTTTTT.

This sequence joins TRBV10-3 and TRBJ2-3; 9 nucleotides agree with TRBD2. The V segment lost 2 bases and the J segment 3 bases; nucleotides outside the gene matches: 12. This CDR3 region has 18 residues. Germline CDR1 reads ENHRY; CDR2 reads SYGVKD. In DNA form, the CDR3 reads TGTGCCATCAGTGAGCCACCGGGCCTAGCGGGGAAGACAGATACGCAGTATTTT. Encoded protein: CAISEPPGLAGKTDTQYF.

The chain joins TRBV6-5 to TRBJ1-5; no clear D gene. The CDR3 consists of 13 residues. Trimming took off 2 bases at V and 11 bases at J, with 13 bases between the two ends. The germline gives CDR1 MNHEY, CDR2 SVGAGI. Here the CDR3 DNA reads TGTGCCAGCAGTTACGACAAGGGTTCCGCCCAGCATTTT. Protein product: CASSYDKGSAQHF.

The rearrangement links TRBV5-4 to TRBJ2-3, with TRBD2 matching 10 bases. V lost 4 bases and J lost 0; bases outside the gene matches: 11. Germline V gene lookup returns CDR1 SGHNT and CDR2 YYREEE (reference sequence). This CDR3 is built from 18 residues. CDR3 region: CASSQGLARDTSTDTQYF. The CDR3 nucleotides read TGTGCCAGCAGCCAGGGACTAGCGAGAGATACTAGCACAGATACGCAGTATTTT.

The chain recombines TRBV15 with TRBJ1-5; D is perhaps TRBD1 (5 bases). The CDR3 covers 13 residues. From germline, CDR1 is LNHNV and CDR2 YYDKDF (reference sequence). The ends were cut back, 9 bases at V and 2 bases at J, with 11 bases in the middle. This CDR3 reads CATRRGGNQPQHF. CDR3 DNA sequence: TGTGCCACGCGTCGGGGGGGCAATCAGCCCCAGCATTTT.

V is TRBV2 and J is TRBJ1-2; D uncertain. With 5 bases removed from V and 4 bases from J, the gap between germline ends came to 8 bases. Germline V CDR1 and CDR2: SNHLY, FYNNEI. The CDR3 has 12 residues. The CDR3 bases are TGTGCCAGCAGTATGCCCAGCTATGGCTACACCTTC. Protein product: CASSMPSYGYTF.

This clone was counted a few times. The genes are TRBV5-1 and TRBJ2-2; tentatively, D is TRBD1 or TRBD2 (5 bases each). The CDR3 runs to 16 residues. Germline CDR1 and CDR2: SGHRS and YFSETQ. V was cut by 0 bases and J by 4 bases, with 13 bases left in between. In DNA form, the CDR3 reads TGCGCCAGCAGCTTGGAGGCGGGTAGGGGCACCGGGGAGCTGTTTTTT. Amino acids: CASSLEAGRGTGELFF.

The chain links TRBV7-2 to TRBJ1-5; a weak D match, TRBD1 (5 bases). Germline CDR1 reads SGHTA; CDR2 reads FQGNSA. CDR3 size: 15 residues. The V end lost 8 bases, the J end lost 4 bases, and 18 bases lay between the germline ends. The CDR3 spells CASGSLGAMNQPQHF. As DNA, the CDR3 is TGTGCCAGCGGCTCGCTTGGGGCGATGAATCAGCCCCAGCATTTT.

The chain is built from TRBV20-1 and TRBJ2-1; possible D gene TRBD1, 5 bases. The V gene lost 3 bases and the J gene lost 9 bases, with 9 bases spanning the gap. CDR1 DFQATT and CDR2 SNEGSKA come from the germline V gene (reference sequence). This CDR3 region has 11 residues. CDR3 bases: TGCAGTGCTAGGGGTAGGGGTGAGCAGTTCTTC. It codes for CSARGRGEQFF.

The chain carries TRBV28 and TRBJ1-2; TRBD1 agrees at 8 bases. V lost 3 bases, J lost 4 bases, and 7 bases stayed unmatched. Germline CDR1 is MDHEN and CDR2 is SYDVKM. The CDR3 contains 15 residues. This CDR3 is CASSFTGGVSYGYTF. The CDR3 DNA reads TGTGCCAGCAGTTTCACAGGGGGAGTTAGCTATGGCTACACCTTC.

CDR3 protein: CASSPEGPIVQAQYF. The CDR3, as DNA: TGTGCCAGCAGTCCTGAAGGGCCAATAGTTCAGGCGCAGTATTTT. This chain joins TRBV6-1 and TRBJ2-3; unclear D gene. Germline V gene data show CDR1 as MNHNS and CDR2 as SASEGT. Trimming removed 5 bases from V and 10 bases from J, with 22 bases in between. The CDR3 loop spans 15 amino acids.